This passage covers 30 T cell receptor beta chains from one sample sequenced in a study of T cell responses to AZD1222 COVID-19 vaccine (dated by TCRdb to the early 2020s). The time point label corresponds to: about 28 days (+/-7) after the second vaccine dose. According to the study, the label for this sample's treatment or condition signals: meningococcal conjugate vaccine given as trial control. Libraries were prepared through the immunoSEQ multiplex PCR assay. As stored in TCRdb, this immuneACCESS dataset retains in-frame rearrangements with V and J assigned. A fraction of the clones does not appear; measured against another copy, unresolved V genes explain less than half of the discrepancy, and the remainder lacks a known reason. The sample records tens of thousands of clones, 90% to 95% of which are singletons. Of the sample, approximately 6.3% is held by the ten largest clones. Specimen: peripheral blood, collected 28 days after the second dose of the MenACWY control vaccine. These receptors were collected from an adult who received the MenACWY meningococcal vaccine as a control.

V and J are TRBV6-5 and TRBJ2-1; D not certain. Per germline, CDR1 MNHEY and CDR2 SVGAGI. V was trimmed by 7 bases and J by 12 bases, leaving 25 bases between them. The CDR3 totals 15 residues. In DNA, the CDR3 is TGTGCCAGCAAAAACCTGATGGGCGCGTCGGTGGGGCAGTTCTTC. It codes for CASKNLMGASVGQFF.

This clone was counted only a few times. The chain joins TRBV5-6 to TRBJ1-2, with D possibly TRBD1 on 6 matching bases. From germline, CDR1 is SGHDT and CDR2 YYEEEE. The V gene lost 1 base and the J gene lost 5 bases, with 9 bases spanning the gap. The CDR3 is made up of 13 amino acids. CDR3 protein: CASSLRTAYGYTF. The CDR3 DNA follows: TGTGCCAGCAGCTTGCGGACAGCGTATGGCTACACCTTC.

V usage is TRBV10-3 and J usage is TRBJ1-5; D possibly corresponds to TRBD1 (6 bases). The germline V gene encodes CDR1 ENHRY and CDR2 SYGVKD. The CDR3 totals 14 residues. Trimming took 6 bases from V and 5 from J, leaving 14 bases between them. The CDR3 region is CAIRGGQNDQPQHF. CDR3 bases: TGTGCCATCAGGGGCGGACAGAACGATCAGCCCCAGCATTTT.

The CDR3 spells CATSDLKGQGYGDTQYF. CDR3 in DNA: TGTGCCACCAGTGATTTGAAAGGACAGGGGTACGGAGATACGCAGTATTTT. The rearrangement joins TRBV24-1 to TRBJ2-3; TRBD1 matches 9 bases. Germline V CDR1 and CDR2: KGHDR, SFDVKD. This CDR3 contains 17 residues. J lost 5 bases, V lost 0 bases, and 8 bases had no gene match.

This chain joins TRBV6-4 and TRBJ2-1; D gene ambiguous. This CDR3 has 13 amino acids. The germline CDR1 and CDR2 sequences are MRHNA and SNTAGT. V lost 3 bases, J lost 4 bases, and 7 bases lay in between. CDR3 protein: CASSDGYYNEQFF. As DNA, the CDR3 is TGTGCCAGCAGTGATGGTTATTACAATGAGCAGTTCTTC.

This chain connects TRBV7-2 to TRBJ1-2; no clear D. The V gene lost 5 bases and the J gene lost 2 bases, with 12 bases spanning the gap. Looked up from germline, CDR1 is SGHTA and CDR2 is FQGNSA. The CDR3 covers 14 residues. CDR3 residues: CASSVRVGNYGYTF. For the CDR3, the DNA is TGTGCCAGCAGCGTCAGAGTGGGAAACTATGGCTACACCTTC.

This clone was detected a few times. This chain connects TRBV28 to TRBJ2-7; 7 bases line up with TRBD2. V lost 5 bases to trimming and J lost 7 bases; unmatched junction nucleotides: 17. The CDR3 runs 16 residues. CDR1 is MDHEN and CDR2 is SYDVKM in the germline V gene. In DNA, the CDR3 is TGTGCCAGCAGTCCCCGTCCTAGGAGCGGGATGAGAGAGCAGTACTTC. It specifies CASSPRPRSGMREQYF.

The chain recombines TRBV11-1 with TRBJ1-2; no clear D. The CDR3 has 13 residues. Germline CDR1 is SGHAT and CDR2 is FQDESV (reference sequence). The V and J ends lost 3 bases and 3 bases respectively, with 8 bases between them. The CDR3 protein is CASSLHRDYGYTF. CDR3 bases: TGTGCCAGCAGCTTGCACAGAGACTATGGCTACACCTTC. The whole variable domain, remainder taken from reference TRBV11-1 and TRBJ1-2, is EAEVAQSPRYKITEKSQAVAFWCDPISGHATLYWYRQILGQGPELLVQFQDESVVDDSQLPKDRFSAERLKGVDSTLKIQPAELGDSAMYLCASSLHRDYGYTFGSGTRLTVV.

This chain connects TRBV18 to TRBJ1-1; D uncertain. Trimming shortened V by 2 bases and J by 7 bases, and 11 bases separated the two germline ends. The CDR3 loop spans 13 amino acids. CDR1 is KGHSH and CDR2 is LQKENI in the germline V gene. The CDR3 DNA sequence: TGTGCCAGCTCACCAGACCTAACTGGTGAAGCTTTCTTT. Amino acids: CASSPDLTGEAFF.

The chain couples TRBV7-8 to TRBJ1-1; possible D gene TRBD1, 6 bases. The CDR3 runs 18 residues. Trimming removed 4 bases from V and 0 bases from J, with 21 bases in between. Germline V CDR1 and CDR2: SGHVS, FQNEAQ. The CDR3 region has the DNA TGTGCCAGCAGCTCCGGCCCGGGGAGGAGGGGGATGAACACTGAAGCTTTCTTT. Translated, it gives CASSSGPGRRGMNTEAFF.

The chain employs TRBV30 and TRBJ2-7; 8 nucleotides agree with TRBD2. Unmatched junction bases numbered 7, after V lost 8 bases and J lost 4 bases. Germline loops: CDR1 GTSNPN, CDR2 SVGIG (reference sequence). The CDR3 consists of 12 residues. CDR3 bases: TGTGCCGGCTCCCTAGCGGGTTACGAGCAGTACTTC. Protein sequence: CAGSLAGYEQYF.

This sequence joins TRBV19 and TRBJ1-5, with D hard to call. V shed 3 bases and J shed 1 base, with 7 bases lying between them. CDR3 length equals 14 residues. CDR1 LNHDA and CDR2 SQIVND come from the germline V gene (reference sequence). CDR3 nucleotide sequence: TGTGCCAGTAGTATTGGTGGGAGCAATCAGCCCCAGCATTTT. Translated, it gives CASSIGGSNQPQHF.

J is TRBJ1-5 and V is TRBV10-3; D may be TRBD1 (5 bases). The ends were cut back, 8 bases at V and 3 bases at J, with 11 bases in the middle. The CDR3 sequence is 13 residues long. CDR1 is ENHRY, CDR2 SYGVKD, per germline. In nucleotides, the CDR3 is TGTGCCATCGCCCAGGGTAACAATCAGCCCCAGCATTTT. Amino acid sequence: CAIAQGNNQPQHF.

The chain's CDR3 is CASSESGGGNQPQHF. The CDR3 DNA reads TGTGCCAGCAGTGAATCAGGGGGCGGCAATCAGCCCCAGCATTTT. The chain combines TRBV25-1 with TRBJ1-5; TRBD1 aligns across 8 bases. J gave up 2 bases and V 1 base, and 1 base lay outside the gene matches. The CDR3 contains 15 residues. The germline V gene encodes CDR1 MGHDK and CDR2 SYGVNS. Complete variable domain (other parts from reference TRBV25-1 and TRBJ1-5): EADIYQTPRYLVIGTGKKITLECSQTMGHDKMYWYQQDPGMELHLIHYSYGVNSTEKGDLSSESTVSRIRTEHFPLTLESARPSHTSQYLCASSESGGGNQPQHFGDGTRLSIL.

This chain connects TRBV7-9 to TRBJ2-1; no clear D gene. In germline, CDR1 is SEHNR, CDR2 FQNEAQ (reference sequence). V lost 5 bases and J 5 bases, leaving 13 bases between the germline ends. The CDR3 extends over 14 amino acids. CDR3 in amino acids: CASSATTLDNEQFF. CDR3 nucleotides: TGTGCCAGCAGCGCCACAACTCTAGACAATGAGCAGTTCTTC.

This chain uses TRBV6-5 with TRBJ2-3; possible D gene TRBD2, 6 bases. V was cut by 4 bases and J by 4 bases, with 18 bases left in between. The germline V gene has CDR1 MNHEY and CDR2 SVGAGI. The CDR3 runs to 16 residues. This chain's CDR3 is CASSSIGRDEPDTQYF. The CDR3 DNA is TGTGCCAGCAGTTCTATCGGGCGGGATGAGCCAGATACGCAGTATTTT.

The V and J genes are TRBV27 and TRBJ1-5, with TRBD1 matching over 7 bases. The CDR3 loop spans 14 amino acids. Trimming took 4 bases from V and 4 from J; bases not matched to a gene: 4. CDR1 is MNHEY, CDR2 SMNVEV, per germline (reference sequence). CDR3 sequence: CASSSTGINQPQHF. The CDR3, as DNA: TGTGCCAGCAGTTCGACAGGGATTAATCAGCCCCAGCATTTT.

The chain combines TRBV28 with TRBJ1-2; TRBD1 is a possible D gene (6 bases). Germline V lookup: CDR1 MDHEN, CDR2 SYDVKM. The V end lost 5 bases, the J end lost 8 bases, and 15 bases lay between the germline ends. This CDR3 spans 13 amino acids. CDR3 nucleotide sequence: TGTGCCAGCAGTCCCACAGGGTTAGGCGGCTACACCTTC. This codes for CASSPTGLGGYTF.

The chain couples TRBV27 to TRBJ2-1; D call uncertain. The CDR3 totals 12 residues. CDR1 MNHEY and CDR2 SMNVEV come from the germline V gene (reference sequence). The germline V and J ends were trimmed by 1 base and 10 bases, with 8 bases remaining between them. The CDR3 loop is CASSLFGEEQFF. In nucleotides, the CDR3 is TGTGCCAGCAGTTTATTCGGAGAAGAGCAGTTCTTC.

J is TRBJ1-1 and V is TRBV30; D gene uncertain. This CDR3 contains 14 residues. V was clipped by 3 bases and J by 1 base, with 12 bases between them. Germline lookup yields CDR1 GTSNPN and CDR2 SVGIG (reference sequence). For the CDR3, the DNA is TGTGCCTGGAGGGCTTACGTGCGGAACACTGAAGCTTTCTTT. Translating it yields CAWRAYVRNTEAFF.

This clone has only a few counts. The V call is TRBV28, the J call TRBJ2-7, with D possibly matching TRBD2 (5 bases). V was shortened by 3 bases and J by 0 bases, with 9 bases between the two germline ends. The CDR3 spans 14 residues. Germline V gives CDR1 MDHEN, CDR2 SYDVKM. CDR3 bases: TGTGCCAGCAGTTTGCCGGGGAGCTCCTACGAGCAGTACTTC. It specifies CASSLPGSSYEQYF.

The J gene is TRBJ2-7, the V gene TRBV7-9, with a tentative D call TRBD1 (6 bases). Germline lookup yields CDR1 SEHNR and CDR2 FQNEAQ (reference sequence). V gave up 6 bases and J gave up 2 bases, with 17 bases separating them. The CDR3 is 15 residues long. This chain's CDR3 is CASSSHDRFTYEQYF. The CDR3 DNA sequence: TGTGCCAGCAGTAGTCACGACAGGTTCACCTACGAGCAGTACTTC.

This clone was recorded only once. The J gene is TRBJ1-6, the V gene TRBV27; D gene ambiguous. The germline V gene has CDR1 MNHEY and CDR2 SMNVEV (reference sequence). The CDR3 spans 16 residues. V was pared by 0 bases and J by 1 base, with 7 bases between. The CDR3 here is CASSLSKGSYNSPLHF. In DNA form, the CDR3 reads TGTGCCAGCAGTTTATCAAAAGGGTCCTATAATTCACCCCTCCACTTT.

The V gene is TRBV5-6, the J gene TRBJ2-5; the match to TRBD1 covers 7 bases. The CDR3 covers 16 residues. Germline loops: CDR1 SGHDT, CDR2 YYEEEE. The J segment lost 0 bases and the V segment lost 6 bases, leaving 11 bases of the junction unmatched. The CDR3 DNA reads as TGTGCCAGCACAAGACGGACAGGTTCTTACCAAGAGACCCAGTACTTC. This gives the protein CASTRRTGSYQETQYF. The variable domain in full, with the rest retrieved from reference TRBV5-6 and TRBJ2-5, is DAGVTQSPTHLIKTRGQQVTLRCSPKSGHDTVSWYQQALGQGPQFIFQYYEEEERQRGNFPDRFSGHQFPNYSSELNVNALLLGDSALYLCASTRRTGSYQETQYFGPGTRLLVL.

This chain uses TRBV27 with TRBJ2-6; 8 positions agree with TRBD1. With 10 bases clipped from V and 4 bases from J, the junction kept 12 bases outside the gene matches. Germline V gene data show CDR1 as MNHEY and CDR2 as SMNVEV (reference sequence). The length of the CDR3 is 16 residues. The CDR3 loop reads CATSTGASPGANVLTF. For the CDR3, the DNA is TGTGCCACGTCGACAGGGGCCTCCCCCGGGGCCAACGTCCTGACTTTC.

Details on this clone: The same CDR3 arises from other DNA sequences in this sample as well. This chain uses TRBV14 with TRBJ1-1; D is perhaps TRBD1 (5 bases). Germline CDR1 SGHDN, CDR2 FVKESK. The CDR3 totals 14 residues. V was pared by 3 bases and J by 0 bases, with 8 bases between. The CDR3 here is CASSQVTVNTEAFF. In DNA, the CDR3 is TGTGCCAGCAGCCAGGTGACAGTGAACACTGAAGCTTTCTTT.

The rearrangement links TRBV30 to TRBJ2-3; 8 bases align to TRBD2. The CDR3 is made up of 15 amino acids. The ends lost 2 bases at V and 10 bases at J; junction bases unmatched: 14. The germline V gene has CDR1 GTSNPN and CDR2 SVGIG (reference sequence). CDR3: CAWSPPGTRYMPQYF. The CDR3 nucleotides read TGTGCCTGGAGTCCTCCCGGGACTAGATACATGCCGCAGTATTTT.

The chain couples TRBV3-1 (or the pseudogene TRBV3-2) to TRBJ2-7, with 7 bases that match TRBD2. Germline lookup yields CDR1 LGHDT and CDR2 YNNKEL (reference sequence). The CDR3 has 14 residues. J lost 7 bases, V lost 1 base, and 7 bases had no gene match. The DNA of the CDR3 is TGTGCCAGCAGCCAAGTGGGAGGGGTCGGGGAGCAGTACTTC. Translated, it gives CASSQVGGVGEQYF.

This sequence joins TRBV7-3 and TRBJ2-7, with 7 bases lining up with TRBD1. From germline, CDR1 is SGHTA and CDR2 FQGTGA. Trimming took 0 bases from V and 6 from J; bases not matched to a gene: 5. The CDR3 runs to 14 residues. The CDR3 spells CASSLTGQSAEQYF. The CDR3, as DNA: TGTGCCAGCAGCTTAACGGGACAGTCCGCCGAGCAGTACTTC.

The V call is TRBV27, the J call TRBJ2-1, with a tentative D call TRBD1 (6 bases). The CDR3 contains 14 residues. With 7 bases removed from V and 6 bases from J, the gap between germline ends came to 16 bases. Germline values: CDR1 MNHEY, CDR2 SMNVEV (reference sequence). CDR3 loop: CASTPVGGSNEQFF. The CDR3 DNA sequence: TGTGCCAGCACACCAGTAGGGGGTAGCAATGAGCAGTTCTTC.